Here is one T cell receptor (beta chain) with its context. In germline, CDR1 is SEHNR, CDR2 FQNEAQ (reference sequence). The CDR3 loop spans 12 amino acids. V was clipped by 8 bases and J by 5 bases; unmatched bases: 1. Investigators performed immunoSEQ version v3.0 at survey level. Roughly 35,000-55,000 T-cell genomes per sample were the sequencing target. Assay: immunoSEQ multiplex PCR; the TCRdb copy retains only in-frame clones and omits some. The sample includes about 21,000 clones, approximately 82% of them seen just once. The data stem from a study of long-term antiretroviral therapy in people with HIV. Study-level background: In the earliest collections, sampling predates the 2015 immediate-ART recommendation by about a decade.

All participants with HIV were treated in the United States. Each sample contained about 0.95-11 million cryopreserved PBMC, thawed before DNA extraction. This receptor was obtained from a man aged 18 to 29 with HIV. Sequences were derived from unsorted PBMCs, sampled 0.5 years after starting antiretroviral therapy. J is TRBJ1-1 and V is TRBV7-9, with 11 bases that match TRBD1. The CDR3: CASGTGGTEAFF. The CDR3 bases are TGTGCCAGCGGGACAGGGGGGACTGAAGCTTTCTTT. Supplemented by reference TRBV7-9 and TRBJ1-1, the full variable domain reads DTGVSQNPRHKITKRGQNVTFRCDPISEHNRLYWYRQTLGQGPEFLTYFQNEAQLEKSRLLSDRFSAERPKGSFSTLEIQRTEQGDSAMYLCASGTGGTEAFFGQGTRLTVV.